The 4 T cell receptor beta chains given below trace back to one sample, sequenced in a study of Ad26.COV2.S vaccination and SARS-CoV-2 variants. Here immunoSEQ multiplex PCR was the method, and the copy in TCRdb shows in-frame clones only, minus some. The profile shows 250,000 to 300,000 clones, around 87% of them singletons. Documented treatment: some 20 received Ad26.COV2.S at low or high dose, single or two shots; about 5 received placebo; per-sample allocation not given. Vaccine and placebo recipients were sampled on day 63 after the first injection. This specimen was peripheral blood, taken in a trial of Ad26.COV2.S vaccine versus placebo. These receptors were collected from a person between 18 and 59 years old who received the Ad26.COV2.S COVID-19 vaccine or a placebo.

The chain combines TRBV5-6 with TRBJ2-7; 7 bases line up with TRBD1. The CDR3 is made up of 16 amino acids. The germline V gene has CDR1 SGHDT and CDR2 YYEEEE. The V segment lost 1 base and the J segment 3 bases; nucleotides outside the gene matches: 10. CDR3 DNA sequence: TGTGCCAGCAGCTTGTCAGGGACAGTAACTCTCTACGAGCAGTACTTC. Protein sequence: CASSLSGTVTLYEQYF. Full variable domain (remainder filled in from reference TRBV5-6 and TRBJ2-7): DAGVTQSPTHLIKTRGQQVTLRCSPKSGHDTVSWYQQALGQGPQFIFQYYEEEERQRGNFPDRFSGHQFPNYSSELNVNALLLGDSALYLCASSLSGTVTLYEQYFGPGTRLTVT.

This sequence joins TRBV9 and TRBJ2-3; 14 nucleotides line up with TRBD2. V trimming: 4 bases; J trimming: 3 bases; junction bases outside the gene matches: 10. The germline CDR1 and CDR2 sequences are SGDLS and YYNGEE. The CDR3 extends over 18 amino acids. DNA for the CDR3: TGTGCCAGCAGCCCCTCGGATGGACTAGCGGGGGGTACAGATACGCAGTATTTT. Residues: CASSPSDGLAGGTDTQYF.

The chain uses TRBV5-1 and TRBJ2-7; 10 bases line up with TRBD2. The germline V gene encodes CDR1 SGHRS and CDR2 YFSETQ. The CDR3 runs to 15 residues. Unmatched junction bases numbered 5, after V lost 4 bases and J lost 1 base. The CDR3 sequence: CASSKELAGSYEQYF. In nucleotides, the CDR3 is TGCGCCAGCAGCAAGGAACTAGCGGGATCCTACGAGCAGTACTTC.

The chain links TRBV6-2 or TRBV6-3 to TRBJ1-1; a possible D gene is TRBD1 (6 bases). The length of the CDR3 is 11 residues. Germline V lookup: CDR1 MNHEY, CDR2 SVGEGT. V shed 5 bases and J shed 11 bases, with 12 bases lying between them. CDR3 coding DNA: TGTGCCAGCAGTGGCGGGACAACGGCTTTCTTT. It translates to CASSGGTTAFF.